Sequencing of this T cell receptor (beta chain) was carried out in a study of CD8+CD57+ T cells in acquired aplastic anemia. Selection for sequencing was limited to patients who had shown CD8+CD57+ cell expansion by flow cytometry. Patients had not yet gotten any therapy when their blood was taken for sampling. CDR1 is SGHKS and CDR2 is YYEKEE in the germline V gene (reference sequence). V was trimmed by 3 bases and J by 5 bases, leaving 9 bases between them. The CDR3 length is 12 residues. Genomic DNA constituted the template upon which TCR beta VDJ and CDR3 profiling was performed. TCRdb processed the reads anew with MiXCR; each CDR3 protein has one entry. Of 150,000 to 180,000 distinct CDR3 sequences listed, around half are singletons. This clonotype has ten or more counts. Antigen: not known. Whole-study findings and limits: Controls and patients did not differ significantly in CD8+ Simpson's diversity.

Sequencing used sorted CD4+, CD8+, or CD8+CD57+ T cells (not recorded which) from PBMCs. The clonotype originates from a human donor with aplastic anemia. V gene TRBV5-5 combines with J gene TRBJ2-7; tentatively, D is TRBD2 (5 bases). The CDR3 spells CASSSFGDEQYF. CDR3 bases: TGTGCCAGCAGCTCCTTCGGGGACGAGCAGTACTTC. Full variable domain (missing parts from reference TRBV5-5 and TRBJ2-7): DAGVTQSPTHLIKTRGQQVTLRCSPISGHKSVSWYQQVLGQGPQFIFQYYEKEERGRGNFPDRFSARQFPNYSSELNVNALLLGDSALYLCASSSFGDEQYFGPGTRLTVT.